The source of this T cell receptor (beta chain) is a study of blood T cell repertoires in COVID-19. Across the whole study: Researchers got acute and convalescent COVID-19 samples from the United States, Italy and Spain.

Sequenced by immunoSEQ multiplex PCR; TCRdb stores in-frame clones only, minus some. The repertoire consists of 150,000 to 180,000 clones, with roughly 83% occurring once and the leading ten covering less than 30%. This receptor was taken from an older woman with acute or convalescent COVID-19. Sequences were obtained from peripheral blood.

The CDR3: CASGWRGLGNTIYF. CDR3 coding DNA: TGTGCCAGCGGGTGGCGGGGGCTAGGAAACACCATATATTTT. The chain joins TRBV6-5 to TRBJ1-3, with D possibly TRBD1 on 6 matching bases. The V end was cut by 8 bases, the J end by 4 bases, with 15 bases between. Germline CDR1 MNHEY, CDR2 SVGAGI. The CDR3 contains 14 residues.